A selection of T cell receptor beta chains follows, all from one sample in a study of T-cell reconstitution after alpha-beta-depleted transplantation in children. From the PCR reads, TCRdb called clonotypes with MiXCR, one entry per CDR3 protein. This repertoire shows around 800,000 distinct CDR3 sequences, roughly 15% found once; its top ten account for approximately 4.5%. The sample consisted of PBMCs, mostly from graft donor cells, taken 360 days after TCRalphabeta/CD19-depleted stem cell transplant. The receptors shown here come from a male patient younger than 18 who had a stem cell transplant for acute lymphoblastic leukemia, so the T cells may come from the graft donor. Each CDR3 is given with its conserved first and last residue. Fields, in order: D gene, V gene, J gene, clone size, CDR3 protein, CDR3 DNA. D genes are given only for firm matches. Clone size, where shown, is once, few, many, or a class for clones that have expanded.

TRBD1	TRBV12-3/TRBV12-4	TRBJ2-7	many	CASRRTGNREQYF	TGTGCCAGCAGGAGGACAGGGAATAGGGAGCAGTACTTC
TRBD1	TRBV9	TRBJ2-6	few	CASSTTGVGANVLTF	TGTGCCAGCAGCACCACAGGGGTTGGGGCCAACGTCCTGACTTTC
TRBD2	TRBV20-1	TRBJ2-7	few	CSARRLAGSHEQYF	TGCAGTGCCAGAAGGCTAGCGGGAAGCCACGAGCAGTACTTC
.	TRBV6-5	TRBJ1-6	few	CASSYSGSYNSPLHF	TGTGCCAGCAGTTACTCGGGCTCCTATAATTCACCCCTCCACTTT
.	TRBV27	TRBJ2-5	.	CASSLQGPRETQYF	TGTGCCAGCAGTCTACAGGGTCCACGAGAGACCCAGTACTTC
.	TRBV7-9	TRBJ1-1	.	CASSAPHGSTTEAFF	TGTGCCAGCAGCGCACCTCATGGCTCGACTACTGAAGCTTTCTTT
.	TRBV3-1	TRBJ2-7	.	CASSHGPDSYEQYF	TGTGCCAGCAGCCACGGGCCTGACTCCTACGAGCAGTACTTC
TRBD1	TRBV9	TRBJ1-2	few	CASSAFETGLTF	TGTGCCAGCAGCGCATTTGAGACAGGGCTCACCTTC
.	TRBV4-1	TRBJ1-1	few	CASSHSGLMNTEAFF	TGCGCCAGCAGCCACTCGGGACTCATGAACACTGAAGCTTTCTTT
.	TRBV12-3/TRBV12-4	TRBJ2-5	.	CASSSHLVVSGQETQYF	TGTGCCAGCAGTTCCCACCTTGTCGTTAGCGGCCAAGAGACCCAGTACTTC
TRBD2	TRBV19	TRBJ2-4	.	CASSWGRGGAKNIQYF	TGTGCCAGTAGTTGGGGTCGCGGGGGAGCCAAAAACATTCAGTACTTC
TRBD1	TRBV29-1	TRBJ2-7	few	CSVWTGREQYF	TGCAGCGTCTGGACAGGGCGCGAGCAGTACTTC
.	TRBV5-1	TRBJ2-3	.	CASSLAPRDSLPDTQYF	TGCGCCAGCAGCTTGGCCCCGCGGGACAGTTTACCAGATACGCAGTATTTT
.	TRBV7-6	TRBJ1-6	.	CASSPRGSSPLHF	TGTGCCAGCAGCCCTCGTGGTAGTTCACCCCTCCACTTT
TRBD2	TRBV6-2/TRBV6-3	TRBJ2-1	few	CASSYNLAGGPSSYNEQFF	TGTGCCAGCAGTTACAACCTAGCGGGAGGGCCCTCCTCCTACAATGAGCAGTTCTTC
TRBD1	TRBV20-1	TRBJ2-3	few	CSASLRDRGSDTQYF	TGCAGTGCTAGTCTCCGGGACAGGGGTTCAGATACGCAGTATTTT
.	TRBV5-1	TRBJ2-7	.	CANRHTGGAYEQYF	TGCGCCAACAGACATACAGGAGGGGCCTACGAGCAGTACTTC
.	TRBV7-3	TRBJ2-4	few	CASSLRVELAKNIQYF	TGTGCCAGCAGCTTAAGGGTGGAACTAGCCAAAAACATTCAGTACTTC
.	TRBV14	TRBJ2-5	.	CASSRRELGETQYF	TGTGCCAGCAGCCGTCGGGAGCTCGGGGAGACCCAGTACTTC
TRBD1	TRBV5-1	TRBJ2-7	.	CASSSRQGQSSYEQYF	TGCGCCAGCAGCTCCCGGCAGGGACAGAGCTCCTACGAGCAGTACTTC
.	TRBV6-6	TRBJ1-1	many	CAIGRAVTEAFF	TGTGCCATAGGCAGGGCCGTCACTGAAGCTTTCTTT
.	TRBV4-1	TRBJ2-4	.	CASSQAANGRNIQYF	TGCGCCAGCAGCCAAGCAGCGAATGGGAGGAACATTCAGTACTTC
TRBD2	TRBV12-3/TRBV12-4	TRBJ2-7	.	CASSFGEGEQYF	TGTGCCAGCAGTTTCGGGGAGGGAGAGCAGTACTTC
.	TRBV29-1	TRBJ2-7	few	CSVGKPYEQYF	TGCAGCGTCGGGAAACCCTACGAGCAGTACTTC
.	TRBV29-1	TRBJ2-5	.	CSVRPVQIGQETQYF	TGCAGCGTTCGACCTGTGCAAATCGGCCAAGAGACCCAGTACTTC
.	TRBV11-2	TRBJ2-3	.	CASSLRGAGGRTTDTQYF	TGTGCCAGCAGCTTAAGGGGGGCGGGCGGTCGGACCACAGATACGCAGTATTTT
TRBD2	TRBV15	TRBJ2-3	many	CATSRATSGRVGGTDTQYF	TGTGCCACCAGCAGAGCGACTAGCGGGAGGGTAGGGGGCACAGATACGCAGTATTTT
TRBD2	TRBV5-1	TRBJ2-3	.	CASSGTSGRVADTQYF	TGCGCCAGCAGCGGAACTAGCGGGAGAGTGGCAGATACGCAGTATTTT
.	TRBV7-9	TRBJ1-1	few	CASSSTGRWGTEAFF	TGTGCCAGCAGTTCCACGGGACGATGGGGCACTGAAGCTTTCTTT
TRBD2	TRBV6-5	TRBJ2-1	few	CASSYSAGERNEQFF	TGTGCCAGCAGTTACTCGGCGGGAGAGAGGAATGAGCAGTTCTTC
TRBD1	TRBV5-1	TRBJ2-5	.	CASSGGPRMWTGVETQYF	TGCGCCAGCAGCGGAGGACCCCGGATGTGGACAGGGGTAGAGACCCAGTACTTC
.	TRBV7-8	TRBJ2-1	few	CASSSGWGQFF	TGTGCCAGCAGCTCCGGATGGGGGCAGTTCTTC
TRBD1	TRBV3-1	TRBJ2-7	.	CASSQQTGGIYEQYF	TGTGCCAGCAGCCAACAGACAGGGGGTATCTACGAGCAGTACTTC
.	TRBV7-9	TRBJ2-5	.	CASSPPAGETQYF	TGTGCCAGCAGCCCGCCTGCTGGGGAGACCCAGTACTTC
.	TRBV29-1	TRBJ2-1	many	CSVAGGNYNEQFF	TGCAGCGTTGCAGGTGGAAACTACAATGAGCAGTTCTTC
.	TRBV12-3/TRBV12-4	TRBJ2-7	few	CASQVGVSYEQYF	TGTGCCAGCCAGGTCGGGGTCTCCTACGAGCAGTACTTC
TRBD2	TRBV6-5	TRBJ2-1	.	CASSYSTGAGRGEQFF	TGTGCCAGCAGTTACTCGACGGGAGCGGGGAGGGGTGAGCAGTTCTTC
.	TRBV7-2	TRBJ2-1	many	CASSLYYYYNEQFF	TGTGCCAGCAGCTTATACTACTACTACAATGAGCAGTTCTTC
.	TRBV12-3/TRBV12-4	TRBJ2-2	few	CASSPHQGGVGTGELFF	TGTGCCAGCAGTCCCCACCAAGGGGGGGTCGGGACCGGGGAGCTGTTTTTT
.	TRBV4-1	TRBJ1-4	few	CASSLSRATLEKLFF	TGCGCCAGCAGCCTTTCCAGGGCGACCCTTGAAAAACTGTTTTTT
.	TRBV9	TRBJ2-5	few	CASSPVMRAGETQYF	TGTGCCAGCAGCCCCGTAATGCGGGCAGGAGAGACCCAGTACTTC
.	TRBV20-1	TRBJ2-7	.	CSARGRRIFSYEQYF	TGCAGTGCTAGAGGACGACGGATCTTCTCCTACGAGCAGTACTTC
.	TRBV2	TRBJ2-2	.	CASSGGAWGSRNTGELFF	TGTGCCAGCAGTGGTGGGGCTTGGGGATCCCGGAACACCGGGGAGCTGTTTTTT
TRBD2	TRBV3-1	TRBJ2-7	few	CASSQQLAASYEQYF	TGTGCCAGCAGCCAACAACTAGCGGCTTCCTACGAGCAGTACTTC
.	TRBV2	TRBJ2-2	.	CASRRRGTLISTGELFF	TGTGCCAGCAGACGGCGCGGGACCCTAATCAGCACCGGGGAGCTGTTTTTT